This TCR beta chain stems from a study of blood T cells in healthy people across ages. Study context: The template switching approach captured approximately one barcoded beta molecule for every two T cells. Broader study findings: CMV infection status of these donors was not known.

PCR was performed a second time for roughly 7 to 11 cycles using a sample-barcoded 5' primer and a J-beta primer mix. Carrying 12 random nucleotides, a template-switch adaptor labeled each individual cDNA molecule. A single record per CDR3 protein comes from TCRdb applying MiXCR to the 5' RACE reads. Here the sample spans under 1,000,000 distinct CDR3 sequences, approximately 35% being singletons. This CDR3 is built from 15 residues. Unmatched junction bases numbered 13, after V lost 5 bases and J lost 10 bases. The germline gives CDR1 SGHTA, CDR2 FQGTGA. A remark on this clonotype: As yet, its antigen is unknown.

The origin of this receptor is a young man in good health. The specimen sequenced was blood. The genes are TRBV7-3 and TRBJ2-4; 8 positions agree with TRBD1. CDR3 sequence (DNA): TGTGCCAGCAGCCCAAAACTTACAGGGGGAGCTATTCAGTACTTC. Translating gives CASSPKLTGGAIQYF. Complete variable domain (other parts from reference TRBV7-3 and TRBJ2-4): GAGVSQTPSNKVTEKGKYVELRCDPISGHTALYWYRQSLGQGPEFLIYFQGTGAADDSGLPNDRFFAVRPEGSVSTLKIQRTERGDSAVYLCASSPKLTGGAIQYFGAGTRLSVL.